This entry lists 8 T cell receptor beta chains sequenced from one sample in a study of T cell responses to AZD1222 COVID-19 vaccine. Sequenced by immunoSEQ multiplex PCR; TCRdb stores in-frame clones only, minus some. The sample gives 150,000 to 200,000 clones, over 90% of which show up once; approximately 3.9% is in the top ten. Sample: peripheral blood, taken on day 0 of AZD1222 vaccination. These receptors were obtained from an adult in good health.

CDR3 sequence reads: CASSKIVGDSAGELFF. Written as DNA, the CDR3 is TGTGCCAGTAGTAAAATCGTGGGAGACTCCGCAGGGGAGCTGTTTTTT. The chain couples TRBV19 to TRBJ2-2, with D possibly being TRBD2 (5 bases). Trimming stripped 4 bases from V and 8 bases from J, with 20 bases between. Germline assignment: CDR1 LNHDA and CDR2 SQIVND (reference sequence). The CDR3 length is 16 residues.

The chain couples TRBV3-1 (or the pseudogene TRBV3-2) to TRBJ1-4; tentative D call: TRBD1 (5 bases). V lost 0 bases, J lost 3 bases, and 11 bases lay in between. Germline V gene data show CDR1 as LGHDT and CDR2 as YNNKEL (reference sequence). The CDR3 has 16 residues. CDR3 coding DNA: TGTGCCAGCAGCCAAGAGGGGGGTGGAGCTAATGAAAAACTGTTTTTT. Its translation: CASSQEGGGANEKLFF.

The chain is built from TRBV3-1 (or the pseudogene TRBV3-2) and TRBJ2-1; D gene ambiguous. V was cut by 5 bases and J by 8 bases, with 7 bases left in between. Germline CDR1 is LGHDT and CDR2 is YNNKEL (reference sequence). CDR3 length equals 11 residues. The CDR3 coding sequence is TGTGCCAGCAGCTTAGTATATGAGCAGTTCTTC. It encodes CASSLVYEQFF.

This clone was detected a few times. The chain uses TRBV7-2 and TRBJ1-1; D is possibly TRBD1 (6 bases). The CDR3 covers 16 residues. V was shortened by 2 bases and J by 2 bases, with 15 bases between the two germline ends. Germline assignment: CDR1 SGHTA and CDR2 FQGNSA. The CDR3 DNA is TGTGCCAGCAGCTTAATGCTGGGACACCAAAACACTGAAGCTTTCTTT. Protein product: CASSLMLGHQNTEAFF.

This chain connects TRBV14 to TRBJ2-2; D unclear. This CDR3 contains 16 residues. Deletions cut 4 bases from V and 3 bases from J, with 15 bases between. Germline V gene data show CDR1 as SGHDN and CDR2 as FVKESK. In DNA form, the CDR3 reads TGTGCCAGCAGCCCCAGCGAGCATTGGTACACCGGGGAGCTGTTTTTT. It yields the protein CASSPSEHWYTGELFF.

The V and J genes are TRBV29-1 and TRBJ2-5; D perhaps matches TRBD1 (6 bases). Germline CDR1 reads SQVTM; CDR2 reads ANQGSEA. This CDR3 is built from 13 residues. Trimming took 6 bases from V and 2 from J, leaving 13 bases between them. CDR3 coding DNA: TGCAGCGTCGCGTCAGGGGCTCAAGAGACCCAGTACTTC. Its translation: CSVASGAQETQYF.

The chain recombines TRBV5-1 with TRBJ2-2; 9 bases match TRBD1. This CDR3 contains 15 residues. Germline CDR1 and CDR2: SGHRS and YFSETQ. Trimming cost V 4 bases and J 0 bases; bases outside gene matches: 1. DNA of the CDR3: TGCGCCAGCAGCACAGGGGGCACGAACACCGGGGAGCTGTTTTTT. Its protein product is CASSTGGTNTGELFF.

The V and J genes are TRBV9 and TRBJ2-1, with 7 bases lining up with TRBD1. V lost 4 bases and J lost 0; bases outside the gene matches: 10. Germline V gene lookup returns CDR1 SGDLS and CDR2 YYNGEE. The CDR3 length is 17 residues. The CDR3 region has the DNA TGTGCCAGCAGCCCTTGGACAGGTGGCAGCTCCTACAATGAGCAGTTCTTC. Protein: CASSPWTGGSSYNEQFF.